This T cell receptor beta chain was found in a study of T cell repertoires in cytomegalovirus infection. Study information: The authors used CMV epitopes that were HLA-C-restricted (recently identified) and HLA-B-restricted (well studied). Public TCR beta signature analysis indicated the presence of both CMV infection and matching HLA type.

One entry per CDR3 protein results from TCRdb running MiXCR on the reads. This sample has about a million distinct CDR3 sequences, with around a third found just once. In germline, CDR1 is SGDLS, CDR2 YYNGEE. This CDR3 is 16 amino acids long. Remarks on this clonotype: Antigen unknown. One end of the junction fails to match germline, which may point to a read error.

Study results and limitations: Clonotypes of TCR beta that were HLA-C-restricted and CMV-specific dominated the ex vivo response. Pooled public TCR beta family frequency picked out CMV carriers with the relevant HLA.

The chain carries TRBV9 and TRBJ1-5; the D gene is possibly TRBD1 (6 bases). Sequenced material: cultured CD8+ T cells from PBMCs, taken from culture after CMV antigen stimulation. This clonotype was sampled from a human donor in good health (CMV status not recorded). Some clones in this sample may be carry-over from other donors' samples. The CDR3 is CASSVVRGGRNQPQHF. CDR3 DNA: TGTGCCAGCAGTGTAGTTAGGGGGGGACGCAATCAGCCCCAGCATTTT.